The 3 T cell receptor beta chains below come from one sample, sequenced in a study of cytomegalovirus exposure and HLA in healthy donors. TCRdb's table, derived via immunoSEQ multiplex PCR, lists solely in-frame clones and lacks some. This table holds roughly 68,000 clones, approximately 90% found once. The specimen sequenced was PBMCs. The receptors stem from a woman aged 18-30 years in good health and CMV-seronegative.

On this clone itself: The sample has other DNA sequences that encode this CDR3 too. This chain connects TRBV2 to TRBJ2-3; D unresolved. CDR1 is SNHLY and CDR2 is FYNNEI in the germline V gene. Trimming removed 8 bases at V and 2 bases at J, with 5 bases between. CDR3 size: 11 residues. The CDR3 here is CASSYTDTQYF. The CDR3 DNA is TGTGCCAGCTCCTACACAGATACGCAGTATTTT. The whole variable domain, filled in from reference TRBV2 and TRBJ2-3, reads EPEVTQTPSHQVTQMGQEVILRCVPISNHLYFYWYRQILGQKVEFLVSFYNNEISEKSEIFDDQFSVERPDGSNFTLKIRSTKLEDSAMYFCASSYTDTQYFGPGTRLTVL.

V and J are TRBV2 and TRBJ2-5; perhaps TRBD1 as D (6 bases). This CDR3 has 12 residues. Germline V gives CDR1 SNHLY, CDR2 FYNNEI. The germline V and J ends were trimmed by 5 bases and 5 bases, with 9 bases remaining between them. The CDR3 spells CASSQGWETQYF. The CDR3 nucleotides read TGTGCCAGCAGTCAGGGGTGGGAGACCCAGTACTTC.

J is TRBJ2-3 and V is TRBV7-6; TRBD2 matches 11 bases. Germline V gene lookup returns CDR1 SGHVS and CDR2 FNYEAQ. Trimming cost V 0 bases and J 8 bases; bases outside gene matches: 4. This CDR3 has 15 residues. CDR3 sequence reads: CASSLARLAGGTQYF. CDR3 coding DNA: TGTGCCAGCAGCTTAGCGCGGCTAGCGGGGGGTACGCAGTATTTT.